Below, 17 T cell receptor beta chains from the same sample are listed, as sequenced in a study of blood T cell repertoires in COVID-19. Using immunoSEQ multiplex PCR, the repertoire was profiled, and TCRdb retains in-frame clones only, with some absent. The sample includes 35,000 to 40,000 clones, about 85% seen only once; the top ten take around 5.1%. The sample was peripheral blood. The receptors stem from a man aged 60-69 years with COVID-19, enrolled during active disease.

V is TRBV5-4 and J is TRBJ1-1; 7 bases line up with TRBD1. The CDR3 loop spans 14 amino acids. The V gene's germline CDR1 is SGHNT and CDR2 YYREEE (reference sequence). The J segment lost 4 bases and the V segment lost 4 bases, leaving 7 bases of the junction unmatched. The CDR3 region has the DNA TGTGCCAGCAGCGTTCAGGGGGTCGGCACTGAAGCTTTCTTT. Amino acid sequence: CASSVQGVGTEAFF. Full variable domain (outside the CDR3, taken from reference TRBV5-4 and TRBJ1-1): ETGVTQSPTHLIKTRGQQVTLRCSSQSGHNTVSWYQQALGQGPQFIFQYYREEENGRGNFPPRFSGLQFPNYSSELNVNALELDDSALYLCASSVQGVGTEAFFGQGTRLTVV.

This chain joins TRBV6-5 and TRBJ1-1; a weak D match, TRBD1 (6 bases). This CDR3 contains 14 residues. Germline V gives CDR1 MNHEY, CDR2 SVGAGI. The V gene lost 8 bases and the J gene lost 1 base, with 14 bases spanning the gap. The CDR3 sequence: CASLTSTGNTEAFF. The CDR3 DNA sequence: TGTGCCAGCCTTACATCGACAGGGAACACTGAAGCTTTCTTT.

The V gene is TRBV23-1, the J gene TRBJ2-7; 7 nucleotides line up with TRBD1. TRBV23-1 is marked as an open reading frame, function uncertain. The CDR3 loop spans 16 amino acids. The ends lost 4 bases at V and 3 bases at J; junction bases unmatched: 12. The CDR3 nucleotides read TGCGCCAGCAGTCCACATTCGTGGGACAGCCTCTACGAGCAGTACTTC. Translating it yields CASSPHSWDSLYEQYF.

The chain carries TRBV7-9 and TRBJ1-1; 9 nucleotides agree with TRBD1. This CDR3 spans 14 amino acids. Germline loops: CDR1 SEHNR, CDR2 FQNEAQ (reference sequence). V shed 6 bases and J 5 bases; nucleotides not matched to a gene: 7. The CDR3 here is CASRVSGQGTEAFF. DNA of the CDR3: TGTGCCAGCAGGGTTAGCGGACAGGGGACTGAAGCTTTCTTT.

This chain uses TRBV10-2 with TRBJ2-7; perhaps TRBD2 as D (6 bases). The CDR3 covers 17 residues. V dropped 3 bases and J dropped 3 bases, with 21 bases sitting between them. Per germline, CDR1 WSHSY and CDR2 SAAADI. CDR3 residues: CASSDGGDLVKDYEQYF. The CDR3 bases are TGCGCCAGCAGTGATGGAGGGGATTTAGTGAAGGACTACGAGCAGTACTTC.

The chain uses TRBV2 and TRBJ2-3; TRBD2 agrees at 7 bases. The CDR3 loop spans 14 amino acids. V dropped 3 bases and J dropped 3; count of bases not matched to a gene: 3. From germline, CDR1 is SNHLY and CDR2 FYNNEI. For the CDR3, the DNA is TGTGCCAGCAGTGAGGGTAGCGGGACAGATACGCAGTATTTT. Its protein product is CASSEGSGTDTQYF. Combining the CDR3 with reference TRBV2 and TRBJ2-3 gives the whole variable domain EPEVTQTPSHQVTQMGQEVILRCVPISNHLYFYWYRQILGQKVEFLVSFYNNEISEKSEIFDDQFSVERPDGSNFTLKIRSTKLEDSAMYFCASSEGSGTDTQYFGPGTRLTVL.

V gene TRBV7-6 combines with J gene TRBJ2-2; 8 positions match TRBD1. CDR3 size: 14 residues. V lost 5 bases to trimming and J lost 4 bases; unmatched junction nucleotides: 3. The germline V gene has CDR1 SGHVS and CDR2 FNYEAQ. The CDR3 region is CASSRQGITGELFF. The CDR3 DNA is TGTGCCAGCAGCCGACAGGGGATCACCGGGGAGCTGTTTTTT. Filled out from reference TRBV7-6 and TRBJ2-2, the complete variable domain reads GAGVSQSPRYKVTKRGQDVALRCDPISGHVSLYWYRQALGQGPEFLTYFNYEAQQDKSGLPNDRFSAERPEGSISTLTIQRTEQRDSAMYRCASSRQGITGELFFGEGSRLTVL.

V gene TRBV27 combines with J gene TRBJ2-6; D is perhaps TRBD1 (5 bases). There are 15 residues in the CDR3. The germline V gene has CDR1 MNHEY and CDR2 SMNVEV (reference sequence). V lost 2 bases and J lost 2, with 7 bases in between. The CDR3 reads CASSLGATGANVLTF. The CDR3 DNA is TGTGCCAGCAGTTTAGGGGCGACTGGGGCCAACGTCCTGACTTTC. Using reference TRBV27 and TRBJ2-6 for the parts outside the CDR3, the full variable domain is EAQVTQNPRYLITVTGKKLTVTCSQNMNHEYMSWYRQDPGLGLRQIYYSMNVEVTDKGDVPEGYKVSRKEKRNFPLILESPSPNQTSLYFCASSLGATGANVLTFGAGSRLTVL.

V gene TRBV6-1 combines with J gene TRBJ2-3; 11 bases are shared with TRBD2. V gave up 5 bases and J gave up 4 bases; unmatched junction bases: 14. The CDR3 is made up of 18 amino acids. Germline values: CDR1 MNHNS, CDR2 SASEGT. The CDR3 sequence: CASSKEGSGRVDADTQYF. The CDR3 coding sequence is TGTGCCAGCAGTAAAGAGGGTAGCGGGAGGGTGGACGCAGATACGCAGTATTTT.

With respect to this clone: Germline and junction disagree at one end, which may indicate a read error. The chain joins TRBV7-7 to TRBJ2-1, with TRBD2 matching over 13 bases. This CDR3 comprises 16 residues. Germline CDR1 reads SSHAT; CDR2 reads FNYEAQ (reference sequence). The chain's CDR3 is CASSLGLAGVGNEQFF. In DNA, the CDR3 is TGTGCTAGCAGCTTAGGACTAGCGGGAGTCGGTAATGAGCAGTTCTTC. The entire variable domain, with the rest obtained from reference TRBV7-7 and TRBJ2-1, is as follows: GAGVSQSPRYKVTKRGQDVTLRCDPISSHATLYWYQQALGQGPEFLTYFNYEAQPDKSGLPSDRFSAERPEGSISTLTIQRTEQRDSAMYRCASSLGLAGVGNEQFFGPGTRLTVL.

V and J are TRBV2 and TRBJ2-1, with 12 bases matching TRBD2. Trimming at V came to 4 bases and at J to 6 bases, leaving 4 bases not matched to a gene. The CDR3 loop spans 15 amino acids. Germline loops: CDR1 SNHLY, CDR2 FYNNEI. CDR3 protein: CASSGGLAGFNEQFF. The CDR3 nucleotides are TGTGCCAGCAGTGGGGGACTAGCGGGTTTCAATGAGCAGTTCTTC. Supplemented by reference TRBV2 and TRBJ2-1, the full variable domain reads EPEVTQTPSHQVTQMGQEVILRCVPISNHLYFYWYRQILGQKVEFLVSFYNNEISEKSEIFDDQFSVERPDGSNFTLKIRSTKLEDSAMYFCASSGGLAGFNEQFFGPGTRLTVL.

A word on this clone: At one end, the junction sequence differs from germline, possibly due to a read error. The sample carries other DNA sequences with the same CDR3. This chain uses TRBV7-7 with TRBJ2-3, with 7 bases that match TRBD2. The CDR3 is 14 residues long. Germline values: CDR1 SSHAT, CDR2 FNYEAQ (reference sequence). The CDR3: CASSLGSGTDTQYF. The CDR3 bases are TGTGCTAGCAGCTTAGGTAGCGGGACAGATACGCAGTATTTT.

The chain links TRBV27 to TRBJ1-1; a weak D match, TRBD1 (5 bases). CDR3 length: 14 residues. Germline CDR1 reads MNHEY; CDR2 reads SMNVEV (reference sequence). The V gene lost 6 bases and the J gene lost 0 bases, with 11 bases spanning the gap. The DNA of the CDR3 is TGTGCCAGCAGGTTGACAGTTTTGAACACTGAAGCTTTCTTT. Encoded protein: CASRLTVLNTEAFF.

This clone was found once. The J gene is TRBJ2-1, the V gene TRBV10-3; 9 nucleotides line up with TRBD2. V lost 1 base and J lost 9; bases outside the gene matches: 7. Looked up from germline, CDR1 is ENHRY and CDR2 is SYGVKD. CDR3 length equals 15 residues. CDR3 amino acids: CAISELVAGAGEQFF. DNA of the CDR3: TGTGCCATCAGTGAGTTGGTAGCGGGAGCGGGTGAGCAGTTCTTC.

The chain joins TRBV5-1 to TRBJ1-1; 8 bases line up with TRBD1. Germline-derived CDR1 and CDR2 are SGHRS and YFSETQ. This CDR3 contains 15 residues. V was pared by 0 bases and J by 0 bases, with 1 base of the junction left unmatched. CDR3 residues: CASSLGTGLNTEAFF. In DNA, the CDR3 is TGCGCCAGCAGCTTGGGGACAGGGCTGAACACTGAAGCTTTCTTT.

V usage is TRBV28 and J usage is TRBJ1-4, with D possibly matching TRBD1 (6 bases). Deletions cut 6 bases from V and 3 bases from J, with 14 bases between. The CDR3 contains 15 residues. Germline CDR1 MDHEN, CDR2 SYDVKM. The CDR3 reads CASRGPGHPNEKLFF. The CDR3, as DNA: TGTGCCAGCAGAGGACCGGGACACCCTAATGAAAAACTGTTTTTT. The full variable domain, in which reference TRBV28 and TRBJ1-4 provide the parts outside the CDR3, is DVKVTQSSRYLVKRTGEKVFLECVQDMDHENMFWYRQDPGLGLRLIYFSYDVKMKEKGDIPEGYSVSREKKERFSLILESASTNQTSMYLCASRGPGHPNEKLFFGSGTQLSVL.

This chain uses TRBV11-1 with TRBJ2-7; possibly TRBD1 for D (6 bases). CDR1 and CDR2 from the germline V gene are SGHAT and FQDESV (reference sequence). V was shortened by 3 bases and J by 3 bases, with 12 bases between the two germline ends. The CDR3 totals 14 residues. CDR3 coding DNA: TGTGCCAGCAGCTTGGGACATACCCTCTACGAGCAGTACTTC. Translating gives CASSLGHTLYEQYF.